These 27 T cell receptor beta chains were sequenced from one sample in a study of blood T cell repertoires in COVID-19. The protocol was immunoSEQ multiplex PCR, while the TCRdb copy is restricted to in-frame clones and leaves out a portion. The sample includes 390,000 or so clones, 85% to 90% of them seen just once. Sequenced input: PBMCs or T cells enriched from blood (not recorded which). All receptors come from a man between 18 and 29 years old who had recovered from COVID-19.

This clone was recorded once. The CDR3: CASSQVIGTGWDQPQHF. The DNA for the CDR3 is TGTGCCAGCAGCCAAGTCATCGGGACAGGGTGGGATCAGCCCCAGCATTTT. This sequence joins TRBV4-2 and TRBJ1-5; TRBD1 agrees at 9 bases. Germline CDR1 reads LGHNA; CDR2 reads YNFKEQ. J gave up 5 bases and V 1 base, and 9 bases lay outside the gene matches. The CDR3 loop spans 17 amino acids.

The V and J genes are TRBV10-3 and TRBJ1-1; D remains ambiguous. Germline V gene data show CDR1 as ENHRY and CDR2 as SYGVKD. This CDR3 spans 13 amino acids. The CDR3 region has the DNA TGTGTCATTCAATCAGGCTATAACACTGAAGCTTTCTTT. Translation: CVIQSGYNTEAFF.

This rearrangement joins TRBV20-1 to TRBJ1-1; D is unclear. Trimming took 3 bases from V and 5 from J, leaving 10 bases between them. Germline V CDR1 and CDR2: DFQATT, SNEGSKA (reference sequence). The CDR3 has 12 amino acids. The CDR3 spells CSASKIRTEAFF. DNA for the CDR3: TGCAGTGCTAGTAAAATCCGGACTGAAGCTTTCTTT.

The V call is TRBV5-1, the J call TRBJ2-3, with D possibly matching TRBD1 (5 bases). In germline, CDR1 is SGHRS, CDR2 YFSETQ. V lost 6 bases, J lost 2 bases, and 19 bases lay in between. The CDR3 length is 16 residues. Written as DNA, the CDR3 is TGCGCCAGCACCTTAGGGGAAGCTGTTGACACAGATACGCAGTATTTT. Translation gives CASTLGEAVDTDTQYF.

The chain employs TRBV28 and TRBJ2-7; the match to TRBD1 covers 7 bases. The trim removed 6 bases at V and 4 bases at J, leaving 6 bases unmatched. Per germline, CDR1 MDHEN and CDR2 SYDVKM. CDR3 size: 13 residues. As DNA, the CDR3 is TGTGCCAGCAGATCGGGACAGACGTACGAGCAGTACTTC. This translates into CASRSGQTYEQYF.

The CDR3 loop reads CSSRGLTGELFF. CDR3 bases: TGCAGCTCGCGGGGGCTCACCGGGGAGCTGTTTTTT. The rearrangement uses TRBV29-1 and TRBJ2-2; possible D gene TRBD2, 7 bases. The ends were cut back, 8 bases at V and 4 bases at J, with 11 bases in the middle. Germline-derived CDR1 and CDR2 are SQVTM and ANQGSEA. This CDR3 has 12 residues.

The V call is TRBV29-1, the J call TRBJ2-1; TRBD1 is a possible D gene (5 bases). This CDR3 has 13 amino acids. Trimming pared 7 bases from V and 6 bases from J, leaving 16 bases between. From germline, CDR1 is SQVTM and CDR2 ANQGSEA. The DNA of the CDR3 is TGCAGCGGGGGTTGGGGCTCTCTCAATGAGCAGTTCTTC. Protein sequence: CSGGWGSLNEQFF.

V usage is TRBV29-1 and J usage is TRBJ1-1; D unresolved. The germline V gene encodes CDR1 SQVTM and CDR2 ANQGSEA. V was clipped by 0 bases and J by 0 bases, with 5 bases between them. The CDR3 spans 13 residues. The CDR3 bases are TGCAGCGTTGAAGAGCGAATGAACACTGAAGCTTTCTTT. This translates into CSVEERMNTEAFF.

The V and J genes are TRBV3-1 (or the pseudogene TRBV3-2) and TRBJ2-3; 13 bases align to TRBD2. Germline CDR1 and CDR2: LGHDT and YNNKEL (reference sequence). V lost 2 bases, J lost 4 bases, and 9 bases stayed unmatched. CDR3 length: 18 amino acids. CDR3 region: CASSQNMGLAGTADTQYF. The CDR3, as DNA: TGTGCCAGCAGCCAAAATATGGGACTAGCGGGAACCGCAGATACGCAGTATTTT.

The gene calls are TRBV5-4 and TRBJ2-5; 9 bases match TRBD2. Germline CDR1 reads SGHNT; CDR2 reads YYREEE (reference sequence). The junction had 21 bases not matched to a gene; V was cut back by 1 base and J by 5 bases. This CDR3 has 20 amino acids. The CDR3 DNA sequence: TGTGCCAGCAGCTTGTACGGGATACAAAAAGCGGGGGGACTTAGGGAGACCCAGTACTTC. Amino acids: CASSLYGIQKAGGLRETQYF.

The genes are TRBV30 and TRBJ1-5; D is ambiguous. The CDR3 length is 14 residues. The germline V gene has CDR1 GTSNPN and CDR2 SVGIG (reference sequence). V was clipped by 0 bases and J by 3 bases, with 9 bases between them. CDR3 loop: CAWSVSGLNQPQHF. For the CDR3, the DNA is TGTGCCTGGAGTGTATCAGGACTCAATCAGCCCCAGCATTTT.

This clone was seen a few times. The chain couples TRBV13 to TRBJ2-7; D unclear. The germline V gene has CDR1 PRHDT and CDR2 FYEKMQ (reference sequence). Trimming stripped 4 bases from V and 3 bases from J, with 10 bases between. The CDR3 runs to 13 residues. CDR3 sequence reads: CASSSELSYEQYF. Written as DNA, the CDR3 is TGTGCCAGCAGCTCCGAACTTAGCTACGAGCAGTACTTC.

The chain links TRBV19 to TRBJ2-4; the D gene is possibly TRBD2 (5 bases). CDR1 LNHDA and CDR2 SQIVND come from the germline V gene (reference sequence). The CDR3 is 15 amino acids. The germline V and J ends were trimmed by 6 bases and 1 base, with 13 bases remaining between them. The CDR3 here is CASRGSGFAKNIQYF. DNA for the CDR3: TGTGCCAGTAGGGGGTCGGGATTCGCCAAAAACATTCAGTACTTC.

J is TRBJ2-7 and V is TRBV7-9; a possible D gene is TRBD1 (6 bases). Germline loops: CDR1 SEHNR, CDR2 FQNEAQ (reference sequence). The CDR3 consists of 14 residues. The ends were cut back, 11 bases at V and 0 bases at J, with 17 bases in the middle. The CDR3 nucleotides read TGTGCCGGGGGCCGAGACGCAGGCTCCTACGAGCAGTACTTC. Its translation: CAGGRDAGSYEQYF.

The chain couples TRBV7-2 to TRBJ1-1, with TRBD1 matching over 8 bases. The junction had 2 bases not matched to a gene; V was cut back by 5 bases and J by 3 bases. Per the germline V gene, CDR1 is SGHTA and CDR2 is FQGNSA. The CDR3 sequence is 13 residues long. DNA for the CDR3: TGTGCCAGCAGCGGACAGGGATACACTGAAGCTTTCTTT. Residues: CASSGQGYTEAFF. Combining the CDR3 with reference TRBV7-2 and TRBJ1-1 gives the whole variable domain GAGVSQSPSNKVTEKGKDVELRCDPISGHTALYWYRQSLGQGLEFLIYFQGNSAPDKSGLPSDRFSAERTGGSVSTLTIQRTQQEDSAVYLCASSGQGYTEAFFGQGTRLTVV.

This clone came up once. The chain recombines TRBV7-6 with TRBJ2-2, with D perhaps matching TRBD2 (6 bases). There are 17 residues in the CDR3. Deletions cut 4 bases from V and 0 bases from J, with 15 bases between. The V gene's germline CDR1 is SGHVS and CDR2 FNYEAQ. The CDR3 region has the DNA TGTGCCAGCAGCTCATACCGTAGCGGACCGAACACCGGGGAGCTGTTTTTT. Protein product: CASSSYRSGPNTGELFF.

Many counts were recorded for this clone. The rearrangement links TRBV6-1 to TRBJ2-3, with TRBD2 as a possible D gene (5 bases). The CDR3 has 13 residues. V dropped 2 bases and J dropped 6 bases, with 9 bases sitting between them. Per germline, CDR1 MNHNS and CDR2 SASEGT. This CDR3 reads CASSETERDTQYF. CDR3 DNA sequence: TGTGCCAGCAGTGAAACCGAGCGGGATACGCAGTATTTT.

This chain links TRBV19 with TRBJ1-2; D unclear. CDR3 length equals 12 residues. Trimming left V 8 bases short and J 4 bases short, with 11 bases between. In germline, CDR1 is LNHDA, CDR2 SQIVND (reference sequence). DNA of the CDR3: TGTGCCAGTGGGAGGGTTACCTATGGCTACACCTTC. Its protein is CASGRVTYGYTF.

The genes are TRBV7-2 and TRBJ2-3, with D maybe TRBD2 (5 bases). CDR3 length: 15 amino acids. Per germline, CDR1 SGHTA and CDR2 FQGNSA. Deletions cut 3 bases from V and 0 bases from J, with 10 bases between. The CDR3 loop is CASSFGGTSTDTQYF. Written as DNA, the CDR3 is TGTGCCAGCAGCTTCGGAGGTACTAGCACAGATACGCAGTATTTT.

The chain couples TRBV7-9 to TRBJ2-7; tentatively, D is TRBD2 (5 bases). This CDR3 spans 14 amino acids. Per germline, CDR1 SEHNR and CDR2 FQNEAQ (reference sequence). Trimming stripped 8 bases from V and 0 bases from J, with 14 bases between. DNA for the CDR3: TGTGCCAGCGCTAGGACTGCCGCCTCCTACGAGCAGTACTTC. It yields the protein CASARTAASYEQYF.

The count of this clone is one. The gene calls are TRBV27 and TRBJ2-7, with 9 bases matching TRBD1. Germline V lookup: CDR1 MNHEY, CDR2 SMNVEV (reference sequence). V dropped 5 bases and J dropped 3; count of bases not matched to a gene: 11. This CDR3 spans 16 amino acids. CDR3 protein: CASSPKGQGTLYEQYF. The CDR3 DNA sequence: TGTGCCAGCAGTCCCAAAGGACAGGGGACCCTCTACGAGCAGTACTTC.

The chain joins TRBV11-2 to TRBJ1-1; 7 bases fit TRBD1. Germline loops: CDR1 SGHAT, CDR2 FQNNGV. CDR3 length equals 14 residues. V shed 4 bases and J 4 bases; nucleotides not matched to a gene: 6. CDR3 loop: CASSSTGFGTEAFF. In DNA, the CDR3 is TGTGCCAGCAGCTCGACAGGGTTCGGCACTGAAGCTTTCTTT.

This clone was seen a few times. The chain combines TRBV9 with TRBJ1-6, with a weak D call TRBD1 (6 bases). The V end lost 3 bases, the J end lost 8 bases, and 27 bases lay between the germline ends. The CDR3 totals 19 residues. Germline values: CDR1 SGDLS, CDR2 YYNGEE. The CDR3 here is CASSGRKAYGQGRDSPLHF. CDR3 nucleotides: TGTGCCAGCAGCGGAAGAAAGGCTTACGGGCAGGGGAGAGATTCACCCCTCCACTTT. The variable domain in full, completed from reference TRBV9 and TRBJ1-6, reads DSGVTQTPKHLITATGQRVTLRCSPRSGDLSVYWYQQSLDQGLQFLIQYYNGEERAKGNILERFSAQQFPDLHSELNLSSLELGDSALYFCASSGRKAYGQGRDSPLHFGNGTRLTVT.

This clone was recorded at least ten times. The CDR3 reads CASSLGTNYGYTF. In nucleotides, the CDR3 is TGCGCCAGCAGCTTGGGGACAAACTATGGCTACACCTTC. The J gene is TRBJ1-2, the V gene TRBV5-1, with D perhaps matching TRBD1 (5 bases). V lost 0 bases and J 2 bases, leaving 5 bases between the germline ends. Germline V gene sequence: CDR1 SGHRS, CDR2 YFSETQ. The CDR3 has 13 residues.

The chain employs TRBV28 and TRBJ2-1, with 9 bases lining up with TRBD2. The CDR3 loop spans 14 amino acids. The junction had 6 bases not matched to a gene; V was cut back by 4 bases and J by 8 bases. Per germline, CDR1 MDHEN and CDR2 SYDVKM. The CDR3 DNA sequence: TGTGCCAGCAGTTATAGCGGGAGTAGAGATGAGCAGTTCTTC. Translating it yields CASSYSGSRDEQFF.

V and J are TRBV29-1 and TRBJ2-2; D might be TRBD1 (6 bases). Germline-derived CDR1 and CDR2 are SQVTM and ANQGSEA. The ends were cut back, 5 bases at V and 6 bases at J, with 16 bases in the middle. This CDR3 has 14 amino acids. CDR3 nucleotides: TGCAGCGTTCCTTCTCAGGGGTCGGCCGGGGAGCTGTTTTTT. Its protein is CSVPSQGSAGELFF.

The chain couples TRBV5-1 to TRBJ2-3, with 8 bases matching TRBD2. The CDR3 totals 15 residues. Germline loops: CDR1 SGHRS, CDR2 YFSETQ. Trimming cost V 3 bases and J 2 bases; bases outside gene matches: 5. Here the CDR3 reads CASSSAGANTDTQYF. The CDR3, as DNA: TGCGCCAGCAGCTCAGCGGGGGCCAACACAGATACGCAGTATTTT.